The entry that follows covers one T cell receptor beta chain sequence. Its cognate antigen is unknown. This sample is part of a study of cytomegalovirus exposure and HLA in healthy donors. Study findings and constraints: Later work found that TCR association rates differed between HLA loci; DRB1 had the most and HLA-C the fewest.

The germline gives CDR1 ENHRY, CDR2 SYGVKD. The CDR3 runs 15 residues. Trimming took 2 bases from V and 4 from J; bases not matched to a gene: 4. PCR was performed using 60 Vbeta and 13 Jbeta primers. The protocol was immunoSEQ multiplex PCR, while the TCRdb copy is restricted to in-frame clones and leaves out a portion. This sample's table reports 160,000 or so clones. The rearrangement links TRBV10-3 to TRBJ1-3, with 8 bases identical to TRBD1. The sequencing input was PBMCs. The TCR was taken from a man aged 30 to 39 in good health and CMV-seronegative. Written as DNA, the CDR3 is TGTGCCATCAGTGAGCCGACAGGGGCCGGAAACACCATATATTTT. Protein sequence: CAISEPTGAGNTIYF.